Below are 25 T cell receptor beta chains sequenced from a single sample in a study of tumor-infiltrating lymphocytes in primary liver carcinoma. Researchers generated TCR beta cDNA from 500 to 600 ng of total RNA, relying on a constant-region primer. Nested multiplex PCR, run for three rounds with slightly modified ARM-PCR, yielded TCR beta libraries. Both of the initial two PCR rounds ran for around 9 cycles and employed TRBV1-TRBV30 forward primers alongside a C-beta reverse primer. TCRdb ran MiXCR on the multiplex PCR reads and lists one entry per CDR3 protein. The sample carries about 35,000 distinct CDR3 sequences, under 75% recorded once. Scientists recovered RNA and DNA together from approximately 20-30 mg of unsorted bulk tissue. The sequenced sample was liver tumor tissue from sampling region 4. Indicated subset: tumor region T4, right-lateral pole. Source of these receptors: a middle-aged man with primary liver carcinoma and hepatitis B virus infection.

This clonotype was seen more than once but under ten times. The junction and the germline gene differ at one end; a read error may be behind it. V is TRBV4-1 and J is TRBJ2-7; D tentatively reads TRBD1 or TRBD2 (5 bases each). Germline V gives CDR1 MGHRA, CDR2 YSYEKL. The CDR3 runs 14 residues. CDR3: CAGSLLGVGDEQYF. In DNA form, the CDR3 reads TGCGCCGGCAGCCTTCTAGGGGTAGGGGACGAACAGTACTTC.

This clonotype was seen a single time. The germline gene is not matched at one end of the junction; a read error may be the cause. The CDR3 sequence: CASSSIRIDTLYF. CDR3 bases: TGCGCCAGCAGCTCGATCAGAATAGATACGCTGTATTTT. The gene calls are TRBV11-1 and TRBJ2-3; D is uncertain. The CDR3 spans 13 residues. Germline values: CDR1 SGHAT, CDR2 FQDESV (reference sequence).

This clonotype was picked up a small number of times. Likely a read error: the CDR3 ends without its conserved phenylalanine or tryptophan. J is TRBJ2-7 and V is TRBV10-3; 7 bases align to TRBD2. This CDR3 is built from 16 residues. Germline trimming cut 4 bases from V and 6 bases from J; bases unmatched to any gene: 15. The V gene's germline CDR1 is ENHRY and CDR2 SYGVKD. CDR3 sequence: CAISGGRVRNSGEQYL. The CDR3 coding sequence is TGTGCCATCAGTGGTGGGAGGGTCAGGAACTCTGGCGAGCAGTACTTA.

Remarks on this clonotype: An end of the junction does not agree with germline; a read error may underlie this. The chain has TRBV11-3 and TRBJ1-5; D is possibly TRBD1 (5 bases). From germline, CDR1 is SGHNT and CDR2 YENEEA. There are 15 residues in the CDR3. The CDR3, as DNA: TGTACCAGAAACTTAGATCTGGGGGTGGCTCAGCCCCAGCATTTT. Protein product: CTRNLDLGVAQPQHF. The full variable domain, rest sourced from reference TRBV11-3 and TRBJ1-5, is EAGVVQSPRYKIIEKKQPVAFWCNPISGHNTLYWYLQNLGQGPELLIRYENEEAVDDSQLPKDRFSAERLKGVDSTLKIQPAELGDSAVYLCTRNLDLGVAQPQHFGDGTRLSIL.

Note on this clonotype: An end of the junction does not agree with germline; a read error may underlie this. The chain joins TRBV6-2 or TRBV6-3 to TRBJ2-2, with a tentative D call TRBD2 (6 bases). The CDR3 is 14 amino acids. Looked up from germline, CDR1 is MNHEY and CDR2 is SVGEGT. The CDR3 DNA follows: TGTGCCACCAGTTACTCTAGCGACACCGGGGATCTGTTTTTT. Encoded protein: CATSYSSDTGDLFF.

This clonotype ranks as medium-sized (0.01 to 0.1%). The V call is TRBV6-1, the J call TRBJ1-2, with a tentative D call TRBD1 (5 bases). Germline CDR1 is MNHNS and CDR2 is SASEGT. V dropped 7 bases and J dropped 8 bases, with 17 bases sitting between them. The CDR3 is 13 residues long. CDR3 residues: CASIYAQGNGYTF. The DNA for the CDR3 is TGTGCCAGCATCTACGCGCAGGGAAACGGCTACACCTTC.

Note on this clonotype: The missing conserved phenylalanine or tryptophan at the end of this CDR3 makes a read error likely. The chain carries TRBV5-5 and TRBJ2-3; perhaps TRBD2 as D (6 bases). The V end was cut by 4 bases, the J end by 1 base, with 19 bases between. The CDR3 spans 17 residues. Germline values: CDR1 SGHKS, CDR2 YYEKEE (reference sequence). The CDR3 nucleotides read TGTGCCAGCAGCCGGGGAGCCGGGACTGCGGGCACAGATACGCAGTATCTT. Translating it yields CASSRGAGTAGTDTQYL.

Comment on this clonotype: This is likely a read error, given that the CDR3 carries no conserved phenylalanine or tryptophan at its end. J is TRBJ2-5 and V is TRBV6-2 or TRBV6-3; D is unresolved. Germline CDR1 reads MNHEY; CDR2 reads SVGEGT. The CDR3 has 12 amino acids. The CDR3 coding sequence is TGTGCCAGCAGCAGCAGCCAAGTGACCCAGTACTCC. Translation: CASSSSQVTQYS.

In the case of this clonotype: At one of its ends the junction is not consistent with the germline gene, which may arise from a read error. The chain carries TRBV11-1 and TRBJ2-1; no definite D call. The germline gives CDR1 SGHAT, CDR2 FQDESV (reference sequence). The CDR3 extends over 17 amino acids. The CDR3, as DNA: TGCGCCAGCAGCTCCCCTCCTGGCGGTAGGGCCTTTAGTAAGCAGTTCTTC. Protein sequence: CASSSPPGGRAFSKQFF.

The table lists this clonotype with many counts. This is likely a read error, given that the CDR3 carries no conserved phenylalanine or tryptophan at its end. The chain combines TRBV25-1 with TRBJ2-2; D is uncertain. The CDR3 length is 14 residues. With 3 bases removed from V and 0 bases from J, the gap between germline ends came to 5 bases. Germline V gene data show CDR1 as MGHDK and CDR2 as SYGVNS. The chain's CDR3 is CASSDLANTGELFL. CDR3 nucleotides: TGTGCCAGCAGTGACCTTGCGAACACCGGGGAGCTGTTTCTT.

A word on this clonotype: One junction end does not reproduce the germline sequence, and a read error may be involved. V gene TRBV4-2 combines with J gene TRBJ2-1; the D gene is possibly TRBD2 (6 bases). The CDR3 is 16 amino acids. Germline V CDR1 and CDR2: LGHNA, YNFKEQ. The CDR3 DNA follows: TGTGTCAGCGGCCAAGATGGGGGGAGGACCTACAATGAGCGGTTCTTC. Translating it yields CVSGQDGGRTYNERFF.

The rearrangement joins TRBV28 to TRBJ1-1; perhaps TRBD1 as D (5 bases). CDR3 length equals 15 residues. The germline CDR1 and CDR2 sequences are MDHEN and SYDVKM. The V gene lost 6 bases and the J gene lost 1 base, with 15 bases spanning the gap. The CDR3, as DNA: TGTGCCAGCAGCTTTGCAATAACAGGGAACACTGAAGCTTTCTTT. Translation: CASSFAITGNTEAFF.

Details on this clonotype: The missing conserved phenylalanine or tryptophan at the end of this CDR3 makes a read error likely. This rearrangement joins TRBV6-6 to TRBJ2-2; D remains unclear. The germline V gene encodes CDR1 MNHNY and CDR2 SVGAGI (reference sequence). With 10 bases removed from V and 7 bases from J, the gap between germline ends came to 19 bases. This CDR3 has 14 amino acids. The CDR3 loop is CAISVARWIGELFS. CDR3 nucleotides: TGTGCCATCTCCGTCGCCCGATGGATCGGGGAGCTGTTTTCT.

The chain employs TRBV28 and TRBJ1-6; 7 bases align to TRBD1. Per the germline V gene, CDR1 is MDHEN and CDR2 is SYDVKM. Trimming at V came to 5 bases and at J to 11 bases, leaving 12 bases not matched to a gene. The CDR3 covers 15 residues. The CDR3 nucleotides are TGTGCCAGCAGTCATGGGACAGTTGGAAACCCACCCCTCCACTTT. Translation: CASSHGTVGNPPLHF.

The rearrangement uses TRBV28 and TRBJ1-1; TRBD1 is a possible D gene (6 bases). Trimming took 7 bases from V and 5 from J, leaving 17 bases between them. In germline, CDR1 is MDHEN, CDR2 SYDVKM. The CDR3 runs 14 residues. CDR3 sequence (DNA): TGTGCCAGCAATATCTTCAGGGGAGAAACTGAAGCTTTCTTT. Translating gives CASNIFRGETEAFF. Full variable domain (outside the CDR3, taken from reference TRBV28 and TRBJ1-1): DVKVTQSSRYLVKRTGEKVFLECVQDMDHENMFWYRQDPGLGLRLIYFSYDVKMKEKGDIPEGYSVSREKKERFSLILESASTNQTSMYLCASNIFRGETEAFFGQGTRLTVV.

A word on this clonotype: Relative to the germline gene, one junction end is altered; a read error may explain this. The chain has TRBV4-3 and TRBJ2-3; 8 nucleotides match TRBD2. Looked up from germline, CDR1 is LGHNA and CDR2 is YSLEER. This CDR3 has 15 amino acids. CDR3 nucleotides: TGCGCCAGCAGCCAAGATCTGGGAGCGGGAGATACGCATCATTTT. Translation gives CASSQDLGAGDTHHF.

Of note for this clonotype: It is likely a read error, because the conserved phenylalanine at the end of the CDR3 is missing. The chain joins TRBV11-1 to TRBJ2-7, with a possible D match to TRBD1 (6 bases). The CDR3 totals 13 residues. Germline values: CDR1 SGHAT, CDR2 FQDESV (reference sequence). Trimming took off 9 bases at V and 5 bases at J, with 17 bases between the two ends. CDR3 region: CASRGKRSHEQYL. The DNA for the CDR3 is TGTGCCAGTAGGGGGAAGCGATCCCACGAGCAGTACCTC.

The J gene is TRBJ2-7, the V gene TRBV7-9; D is undetermined. The CDR3 has 12 residues. V was pared by 1 base and J by 7 bases, with 8 bases between. CDR1 and CDR2 (germline): SEHNR, FQNEAQ (reference sequence). Here the CDR3 reads CASSLGLREQYF. CDR3 bases: TGTGCCAGCAGCTTAGGATTAAGGGAGCAGTACTTC.

This clonotype was seen many times. V and J are TRBV4-2 and TRBJ2-3, with TRBD1 as a possible D gene (6 bases). Trimming removed 4 bases at V and 3 bases at J, with 14 bases between. The germline V gene encodes CDR1 LGHNA and CDR2 YNFKEQ. This CDR3 contains 15 residues. The CDR3 DNA sequence: TGTGCCAGCAGCCTAACCCGGACAGCGACAGATACGCAGTATTTT. It specifies CASSLTRTATDTQYF.

In the case of this clonotype: A read error may produce the germline difference seen at one junction end. The chain uses TRBV28 and TRBJ1-2, with D tentatively TRBD1 (5 bases). CDR3 length: 13 amino acids. The germline V gene has CDR1 MDHEN and CDR2 SYDVKM. This CDR3 reads CASSSADSYSYTF. The CDR3 bases are TGTGCCAGCTCATCGGCCGACAGCTATAGCTACACCTTC.

In regard to this clonotype: Lacking the conserved final phenylalanine or tryptophan, this CDR3 likely reflects a read error. The rearrangement links TRBV6-5 to TRBJ2-3; 12 bases agree with TRBD2. The V and J ends lost 11 bases and 5 bases, in that order; junction bases with no gene match: 11. Germline CDR1 is MNHEY and CDR2 is SVGAGI. CDR3 length: 15 residues. CDR3 protein: CAGNPGLAGRDTQYH. CDR3 nucleotide sequence: TGTGCCGGCAACCCAGGACTAGCGGGAAGAGATACGCAGTATCAT.

A word on this clonotype: One junction end disagrees with the germline gene, perhaps due to a read error. J is TRBJ2-5 and V is TRBV29-1, with D perhaps matching TRBD2 (6 bases). This CDR3 has 15 amino acids. The germline gives CDR1 SQVTM, CDR2 ANQGSEA. CDR3 nucleotides: TGTAGCGTTGAATCCGCAGCGGGTAGTTCGGAGACCCAGTACTTC. It encodes CSVESAAGSSETQYF.

This sequence joins TRBV5-4 and TRBJ2-3; no clear D. The CDR3 is 13 amino acids. The germline CDR1 and CDR2 sequences are SGHNT and YYREEE (reference sequence). The V end was cut by 4 bases, the J end by 14 bases, with 20 bases between. CDR3 amino acids: CASSPPSVNTRYF. CDR3 nucleotide sequence: TGTGCCAGCAGCCCCCCGAGTGTTAATACCCGGTATTTT.

Worth noting for this clonotype: The junction differs from germline at one of its ends, possibly a read error. The CDR3 sequence is CASSHQGWEETQYF. The CDR3 coding sequence is TGTGCGAGCAGCCATCAAGGGTGGGAAGAGACCCAGTACTTC. The V call is TRBV6-5, the J call TRBJ2-5; D uncertain. The germline gives CDR1 MNHEY, CDR2 SVGAGI. The CDR3 has 14 amino acids.

This clonotype is medium-sized by share. The rearrangement links TRBV7-8 to TRBJ2-3, with TRBD2 as a possible D gene (5 bases). The CDR3 has 14 amino acids. Deletions cut 4 bases from V and 8 bases from J, with 16 bases between. Per the germline V gene, CDR1 is SGHVS and CDR2 is FQNEAQ. CDR3 DNA: TGTGCCAGCAGCTCCGACTGGTACGAGGGTACGCAGTATTTT. This codes for CASSSDWYEGTQYF.